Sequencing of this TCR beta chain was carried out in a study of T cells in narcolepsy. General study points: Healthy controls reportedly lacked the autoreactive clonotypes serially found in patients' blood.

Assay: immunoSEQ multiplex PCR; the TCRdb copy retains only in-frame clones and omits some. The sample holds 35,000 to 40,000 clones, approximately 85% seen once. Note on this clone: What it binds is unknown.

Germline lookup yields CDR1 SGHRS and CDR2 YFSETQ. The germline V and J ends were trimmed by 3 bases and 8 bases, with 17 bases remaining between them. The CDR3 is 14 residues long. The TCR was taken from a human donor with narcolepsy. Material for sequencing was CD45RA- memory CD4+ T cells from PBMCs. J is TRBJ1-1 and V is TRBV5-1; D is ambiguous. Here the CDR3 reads CASSSQTGIEEAFF. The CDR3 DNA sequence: TGCGCCAGCAGCTCCCAGACGGGGATCGAAGAAGCTTTCTTT.